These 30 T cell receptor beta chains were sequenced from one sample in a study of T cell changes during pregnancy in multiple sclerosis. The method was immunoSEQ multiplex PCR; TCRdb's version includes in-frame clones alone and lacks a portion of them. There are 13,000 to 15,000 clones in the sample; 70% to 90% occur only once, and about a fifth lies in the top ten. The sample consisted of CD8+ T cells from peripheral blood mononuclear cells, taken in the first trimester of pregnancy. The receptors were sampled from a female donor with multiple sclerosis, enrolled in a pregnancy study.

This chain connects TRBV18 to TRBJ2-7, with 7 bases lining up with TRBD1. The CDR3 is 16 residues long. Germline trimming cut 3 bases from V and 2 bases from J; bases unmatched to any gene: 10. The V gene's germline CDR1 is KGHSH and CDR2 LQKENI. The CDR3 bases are TGTGCCAGCTCACCGAGGGGACAGCCGGTTCCCTACGAGCAGTACTTC. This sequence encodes CASSPRGQPVPYEQYF.

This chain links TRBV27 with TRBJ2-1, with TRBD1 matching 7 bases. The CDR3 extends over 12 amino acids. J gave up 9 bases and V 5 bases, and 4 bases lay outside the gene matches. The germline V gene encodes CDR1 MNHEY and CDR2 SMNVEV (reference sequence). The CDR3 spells CASSDRASEQFF. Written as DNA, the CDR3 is TGTGCCAGCAGTGACAGGGCTAGTGAGCAGTTCTTC.

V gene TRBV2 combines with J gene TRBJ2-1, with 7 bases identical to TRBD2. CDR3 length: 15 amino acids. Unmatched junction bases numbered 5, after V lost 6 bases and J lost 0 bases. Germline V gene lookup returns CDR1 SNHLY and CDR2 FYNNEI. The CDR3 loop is CASRKAGTSYNEQFF. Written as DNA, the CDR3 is TGTGCCAGCAGAAAAGCGGGAACCTCCTACAATGAGCAGTTCTTC.

CDR3 coding DNA: TGTGCCAGCAGCGAAATTCACCTGAGCTCCTACAATGAGCAGTTCTTC. Translation gives CASSEIHLSSYNEQFF. The chain has TRBV16 and TRBJ2-1; D gene ambiguous. Germline loops: CDR1 KGHSY, CDR2 FQNENV. V lost 5 bases to trimming and J lost 0 bases, with 14 bases between them. This CDR3 region has 16 residues.

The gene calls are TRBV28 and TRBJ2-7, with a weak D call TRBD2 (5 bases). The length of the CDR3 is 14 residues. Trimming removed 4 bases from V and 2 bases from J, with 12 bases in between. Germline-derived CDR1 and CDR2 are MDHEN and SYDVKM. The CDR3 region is CASSYSAGPYEQYF. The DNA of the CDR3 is TGTGCCAGCAGTTACTCTGCGGGCCCCTACGAGCAGTACTTC.

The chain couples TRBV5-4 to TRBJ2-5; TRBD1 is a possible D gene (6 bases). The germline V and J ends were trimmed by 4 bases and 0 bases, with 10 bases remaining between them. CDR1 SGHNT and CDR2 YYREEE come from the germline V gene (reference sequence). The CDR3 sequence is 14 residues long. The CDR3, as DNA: TGTGCCAGCAGCCACGGACAGCACCAAGAGACCCAGTACTTC. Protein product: CASSHGQHQETQYF.

The CDR3 region is CASRSPGEGTFF. CDR3 in DNA: TGTGCCAGCAGATCACCGGGGGAGGGAACTTTCTTT. This chain joins TRBV27 and TRBJ1-1; the D gene is possibly TRBD1 (5 bases). V was trimmed by 6 bases and J by 12 bases, leaving 17 bases between them. This CDR3 contains 12 residues. CDR1 MNHEY and CDR2 SMNVEV come from the germline V gene (reference sequence).

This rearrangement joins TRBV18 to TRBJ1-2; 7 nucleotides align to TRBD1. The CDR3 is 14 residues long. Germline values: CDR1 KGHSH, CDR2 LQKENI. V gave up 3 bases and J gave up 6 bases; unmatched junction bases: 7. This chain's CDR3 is CASSPLDRFHGYTF. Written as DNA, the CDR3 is TGTGCCAGCTCACCCCTGGACAGGTTCCATGGCTACACCTTC. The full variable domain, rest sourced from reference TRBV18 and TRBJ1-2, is NAGVMQNPRHLVRRRGQEARLRCSPMKGHSHVYWYRQLPEEGLKFMVYLQKENIIDESGMPKERFSAEFPKEGPSILRIQQVVRGDSAAYFCASSPLDRFHGYTFGSGTRLTVV.

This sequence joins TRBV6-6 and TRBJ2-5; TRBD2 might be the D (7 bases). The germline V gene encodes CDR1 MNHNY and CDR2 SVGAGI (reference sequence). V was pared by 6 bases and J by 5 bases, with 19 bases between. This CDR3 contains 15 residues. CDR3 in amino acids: CASSLAEGGGETQYF. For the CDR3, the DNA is TGTGCCAGCAGCCTTGCGGAGGGGGGAGGGGAGACCCAGTACTTC.

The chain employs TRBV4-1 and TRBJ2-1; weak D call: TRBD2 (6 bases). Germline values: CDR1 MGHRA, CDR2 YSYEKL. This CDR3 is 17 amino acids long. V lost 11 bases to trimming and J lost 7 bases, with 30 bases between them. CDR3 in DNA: TGCGCCGAACCCCCCCTAGGGGACTTCCCTTGCGGGAATGAGCAGTTCTTC. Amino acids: CAEPPLGDFPCGNEQFF.

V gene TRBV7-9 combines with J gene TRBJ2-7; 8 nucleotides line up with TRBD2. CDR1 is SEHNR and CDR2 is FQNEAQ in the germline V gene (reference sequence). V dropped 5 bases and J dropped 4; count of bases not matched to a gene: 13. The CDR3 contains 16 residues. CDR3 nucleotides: TGTGCCAGCAGCGTCGCCGGGACTAGTTATATTTACGAGCAGTACTTC. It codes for CASSVAGTSYIYEQYF. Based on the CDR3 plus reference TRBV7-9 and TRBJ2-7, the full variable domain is DTGVSQNPRHKITKRGQNVTFRCDPISEHNRLYWYRQTLGQGPEFLTYFQNEAQLEKSRLLSDRFSAERPKGSFSTLEIQRTEQGDSAMYLCASSVAGTSYIYEQYFGPGTRLTVT.

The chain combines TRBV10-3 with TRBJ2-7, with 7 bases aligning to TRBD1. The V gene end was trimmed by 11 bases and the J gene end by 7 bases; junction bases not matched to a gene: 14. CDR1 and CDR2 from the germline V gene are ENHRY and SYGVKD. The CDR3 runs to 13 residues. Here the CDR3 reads CAVLRQGPGEQYF. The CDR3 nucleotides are TGTGCCGTCCTTAGACAGGGCCCAGGAGAGCAGTACTTC.

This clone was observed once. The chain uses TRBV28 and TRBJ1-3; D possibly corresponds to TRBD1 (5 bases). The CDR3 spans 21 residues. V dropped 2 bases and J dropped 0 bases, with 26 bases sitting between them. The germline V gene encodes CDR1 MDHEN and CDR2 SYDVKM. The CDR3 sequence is CASSLKGTSRPGTGSGNTIYF. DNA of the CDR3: TGTGCCAGCAGTTTAAAGGGCACATCGCGACCAGGAACAGGCTCTGGAAACACCATATATTTT. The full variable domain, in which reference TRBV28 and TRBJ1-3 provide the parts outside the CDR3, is DVKVTQSSRYLVKRTGEKVFLECVQDMDHENMFWYRQDPGLGLRLIYFSYDVKMKEKGDIPEGYSVSREKKERFSLILESASTNQTSMYLCASSLKGTSRPGTGSGNTIYFGEGSWLTVV.

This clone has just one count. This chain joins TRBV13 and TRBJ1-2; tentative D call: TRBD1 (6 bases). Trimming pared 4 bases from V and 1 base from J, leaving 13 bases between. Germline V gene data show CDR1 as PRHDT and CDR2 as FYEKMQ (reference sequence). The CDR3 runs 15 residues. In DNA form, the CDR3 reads TGTGCCAGCAGCTCAGGAGGGGGTTTTAACTATGGCTACACCTTC. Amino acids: CASSSGGGFNYGYTF.

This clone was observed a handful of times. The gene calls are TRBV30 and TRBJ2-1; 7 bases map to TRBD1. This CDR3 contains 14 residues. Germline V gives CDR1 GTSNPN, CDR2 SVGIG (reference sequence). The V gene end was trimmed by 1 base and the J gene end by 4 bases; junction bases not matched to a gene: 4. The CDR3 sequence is CAWSGGTEYNEQFF. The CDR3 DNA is TGTGCCTGGAGTGGGGGGACAGAGTACAATGAGCAGTTCTTC.

The CDR3 DNA reads as TGTGCCAGCAGTTTTCTAGCGGGAGGTTACGAGCAGTACTTC. It is translated as CASSFLAGGYEQYF. The chain uses TRBV27 and TRBJ2-7; 11 bases align to TRBD2. The V gene end was trimmed by 3 bases and the J gene end by 4 bases; junction bases not matched to a gene: 2. Germline assignment: CDR1 MNHEY and CDR2 SMNVEV (reference sequence). The CDR3 contains 14 residues.

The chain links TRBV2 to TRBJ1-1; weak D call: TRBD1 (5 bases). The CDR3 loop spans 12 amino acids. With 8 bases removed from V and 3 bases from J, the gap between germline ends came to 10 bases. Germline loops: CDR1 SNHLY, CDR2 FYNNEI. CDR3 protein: CASHEGDTEAFF. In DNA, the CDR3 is TGTGCCAGCCACGAAGGGGACACTGAAGCTTTCTTT.

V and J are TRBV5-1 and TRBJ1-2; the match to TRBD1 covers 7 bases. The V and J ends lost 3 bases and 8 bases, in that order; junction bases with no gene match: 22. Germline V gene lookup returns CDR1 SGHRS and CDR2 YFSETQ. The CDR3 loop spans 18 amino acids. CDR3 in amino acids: CASSSRDRTQNAGLGYTF. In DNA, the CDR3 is TGCGCCAGCAGCTCCCGGGACAGAACGCAGAACGCGGGATTAGGCTACACCTTC.

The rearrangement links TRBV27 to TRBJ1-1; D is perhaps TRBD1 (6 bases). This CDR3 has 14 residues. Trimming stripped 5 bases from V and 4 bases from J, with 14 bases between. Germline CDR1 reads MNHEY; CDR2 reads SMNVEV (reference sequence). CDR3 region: CASSQTGLFTEAFF. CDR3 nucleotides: TGTGCCAGCAGTCAAACAGGGCTGTTCACTGAAGCTTTCTTT.

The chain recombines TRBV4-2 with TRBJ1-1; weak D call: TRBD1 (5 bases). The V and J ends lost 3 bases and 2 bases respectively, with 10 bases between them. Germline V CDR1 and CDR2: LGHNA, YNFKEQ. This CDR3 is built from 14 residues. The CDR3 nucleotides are TGTGCCAGCAGCCATAGGCAGGGCAACACTGAAGCTTTCTTT. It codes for CASSHRQGNTEAFF.

In DNA, the CDR3 is TGTGCCAGCGGTTGGACAGGGGAAGAGACCCAGTACTTC. Amino acid sequence: CASGWTGEETQYF. The chain combines TRBV27 with TRBJ2-5, with 9 positions matching TRBD1. V shed 8 bases and J 3 bases; nucleotides not matched to a gene: 4. The CDR3 has 13 amino acids. Germline assignment: CDR1 MNHEY and CDR2 SMNVEV (reference sequence).

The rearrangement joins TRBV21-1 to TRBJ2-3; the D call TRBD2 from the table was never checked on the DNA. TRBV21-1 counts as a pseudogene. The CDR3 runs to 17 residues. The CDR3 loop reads CASSKVRVAGSTDTQYF. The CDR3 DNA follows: TGTGCCAGCAGCAAAGTCCGAGTTGCGGGAAGCACAGATACGCAGTATTTT.

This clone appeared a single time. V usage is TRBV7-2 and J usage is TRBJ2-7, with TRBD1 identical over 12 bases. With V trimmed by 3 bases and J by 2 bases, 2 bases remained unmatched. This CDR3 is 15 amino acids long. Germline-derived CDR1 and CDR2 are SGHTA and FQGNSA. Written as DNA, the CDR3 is TGTGCCAGCAGCTTCGGGACAGGGGGCGCCTACGAGCAGTACTTC. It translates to CASSFGTGGAYEQYF.

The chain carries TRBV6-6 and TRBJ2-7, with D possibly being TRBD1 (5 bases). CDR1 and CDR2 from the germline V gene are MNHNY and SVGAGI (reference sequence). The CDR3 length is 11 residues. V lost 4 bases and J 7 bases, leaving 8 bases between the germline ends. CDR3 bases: TGTGCCAGCAGTTTCAGGGATGAGCAGTACTTC. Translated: CASSFRDEQYF.

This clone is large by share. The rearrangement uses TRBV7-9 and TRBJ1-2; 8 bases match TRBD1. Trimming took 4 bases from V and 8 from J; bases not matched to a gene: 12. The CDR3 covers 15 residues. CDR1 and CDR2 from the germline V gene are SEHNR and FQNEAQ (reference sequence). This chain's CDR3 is CASSSRDRTGEGYTF. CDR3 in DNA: TGTGCCAGCAGCTCTCGGGACAGGACGGGGGAAGGCTACACCTTC.

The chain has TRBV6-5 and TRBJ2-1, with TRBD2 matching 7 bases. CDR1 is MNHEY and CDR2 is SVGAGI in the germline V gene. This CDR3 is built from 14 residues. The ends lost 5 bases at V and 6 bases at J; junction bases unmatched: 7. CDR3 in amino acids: CASSGGDYINEQFF. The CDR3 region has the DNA TGTGCCAGCAGTGGGGGGGACTATATCAATGAGCAGTTCTTC.

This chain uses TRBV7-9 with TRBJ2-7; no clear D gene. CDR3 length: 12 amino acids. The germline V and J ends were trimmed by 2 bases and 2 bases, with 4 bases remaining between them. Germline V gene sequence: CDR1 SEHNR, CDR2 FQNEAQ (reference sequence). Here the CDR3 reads CASSLTTYEQYF. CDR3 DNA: TGTGCCAGCAGCTTAACTACCTACGAGCAGTACTTC.

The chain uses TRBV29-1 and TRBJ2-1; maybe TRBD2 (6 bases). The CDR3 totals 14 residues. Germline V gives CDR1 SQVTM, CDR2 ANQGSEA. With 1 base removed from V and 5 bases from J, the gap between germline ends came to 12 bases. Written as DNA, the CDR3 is TGCAGCGTTGAAGGTAGCGGAGAGAACAATGAGCAGTTCTTC. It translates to CSVEGSGENNEQFF.

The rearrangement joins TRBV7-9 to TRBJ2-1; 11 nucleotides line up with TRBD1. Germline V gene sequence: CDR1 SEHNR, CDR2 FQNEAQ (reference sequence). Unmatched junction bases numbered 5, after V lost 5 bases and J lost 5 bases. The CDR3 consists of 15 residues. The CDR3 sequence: CASSPGTGGNNEQFF. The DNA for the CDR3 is TGTGCCAGCAGCCCCGGGACAGGGGGTAACAATGAGCAGTTCTTC.

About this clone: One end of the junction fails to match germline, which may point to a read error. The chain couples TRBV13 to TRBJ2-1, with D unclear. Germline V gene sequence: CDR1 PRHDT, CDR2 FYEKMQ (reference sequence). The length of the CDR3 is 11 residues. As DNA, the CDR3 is TGTGCCAGCAGCTCCAACAATGAGCAGTTCTTC. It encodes CASSSNNEQFF.